This note documents a single T cell receptor beta chain sequence. Its antigen is not known. The data were taken from a study of shared clonotypes between healthy human individuals. For the study at large: Three plates were used per donor for CD4 naive, three for CD4 memory, two for CD8 naive and one for CD8 memory.

Germline assignment: CDR1 SEHNR and CDR2 FQNEAQ (reference sequence). Germline trimming cut 5 bases from V and 5 bases from J; bases unmatched to any gene: 6. The CDR3 length is 15 residues. Replicate PCRs from sorted subsets contained around 190 ng DNA, which is roughly 30,000 T cell genomes. Sequenced by immunoSEQ multiplex PCR; TCRdb stores in-frame clones only, minus some. The table lists about 820,000 clones, almost 95% of them singletons. Selected positively for CCR7 and CD45RO-negative, naive CD8 cells excluded terminally differentiated effector memory CD45RA+ cells. Overall study findings and caveats: The donor pool, a small one, limited the genetic and exposure-history diversity represented.

This sequence originates from a man aged 25 to 40 in good health. V usage is TRBV7-9 and J usage is TRBJ2-5; 12 bases are shared with TRBD1. The sequenced sample consisted of naive CD8+ T cells sorted from blood. The CDR3 spells CASSPRDRGRETQYF. CDR3 DNA: TGTGCCAGCAGCCCCAGGGACAGGGGGCGGGAGACCCAGTACTTC.